This T cell receptor (beta chain) was documented in a study of cytomegalovirus exposure and HLA in healthy donors. The CDR3 runs to 15 residues. Germline V gene data show CDR1 as SQVTM and CDR2 as ANQGSEA. V shed 4 bases and J shed 3 bases, with 16 bases lying between them. The PCR had 60 Vbeta and 13 Jbeta primers. Measured with immunoSEQ multiplex PCR; TCRdb has only the in-frame clones, and not every one. In the table there are more than 100,000 clones, about 76% of which are singletons. Sequencing was performed on PBMCs. The chain has TRBV29-1 and TRBJ1-3; D is perhaps TRBD1 (5 bases). The TCR comes from a woman between 40 and 55 years old in good health and CMV-seronegative. The CDR3 region is CSVGGGKGSGNTIYF. DNA of the CDR3: TGCAGCGTTGGTGGAGGGAAGGGGAGTGGAAACACCATATATTTT. The variable domain in full, with the rest retrieved from reference TRBV29-1 and TRBJ1-3, is SAVISQKPSRDICQRGTSLTIQCQVDSQVTMMFWYRQQPGQSLTLIATANQGSEATYESGFVIDKFPISRPNLTFSTLTVSNMSPEDSSIYLCSVGGGKGSGNTIYFGEGSWLTVV.